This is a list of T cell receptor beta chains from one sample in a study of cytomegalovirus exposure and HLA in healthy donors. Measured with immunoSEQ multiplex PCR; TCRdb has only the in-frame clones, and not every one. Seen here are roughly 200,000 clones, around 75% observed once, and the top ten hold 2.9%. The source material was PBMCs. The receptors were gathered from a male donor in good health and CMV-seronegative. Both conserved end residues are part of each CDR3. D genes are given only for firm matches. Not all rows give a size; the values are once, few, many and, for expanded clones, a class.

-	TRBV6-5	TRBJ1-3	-	TGTGCCAGCAGTCTGGGACTCTCTGGAAACACCATATATTTT	CASSLGLSGNTIYF
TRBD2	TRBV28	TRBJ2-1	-	TGTGCCAGCAGCCCCTTTAGCCGACTAGCGGGAGGGGACAATGAGCAGTTCTTC	CASSPFSRLAGGDNEQFF
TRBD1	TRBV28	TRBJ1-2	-	TGTGCCAGCAGTTTTAGGGACAGGGATAACTATGGCTACACCTTC	CASSFRDRDNYGYTF
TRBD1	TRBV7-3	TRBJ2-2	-	TGTGCCAGCAGCACGACAGGGCGTGCGAACACCGGGGAGCTGTTTTTT	CASSTTGRANTGELFF
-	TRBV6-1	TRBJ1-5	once	TGTGCCAGCAGCGGTACAGGTTATAGCAATCAGCCCCAGCATTTT	CASSGTGYSNQPQHF
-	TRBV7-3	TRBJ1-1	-	TGTGCCAGCAGCTTAATACGGGACACTGAAGCTTTCTTT	CASSLIRDTEAFF
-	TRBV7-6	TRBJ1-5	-	TGTGCCAGCAGCTTATTGGGGGCGCCCCAGCATTTT	CASSLLGAPQHF
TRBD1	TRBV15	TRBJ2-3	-	TGTGCCACCAGCAGTAGGACAGGGACTGAATATTTT	CATSSRTGTEYF
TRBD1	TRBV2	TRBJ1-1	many	TGTGCCAGCAGTGGGGACAGGGTGAACACTGAAGCTTTCTTT	CASSGDRVNTEAFF
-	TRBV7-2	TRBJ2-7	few	TGTGCCAGCAGCTTAAACTTCAATTCCTACGAGCAGTACTTC	CASSLNFNSYEQYF
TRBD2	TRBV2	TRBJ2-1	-	TGTGCCAGCAATATAGCGGGGTACTACAATGAGCAGTTCTTC	CASNIAGYYNEQFF
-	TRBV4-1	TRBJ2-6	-	TGCGCCAGCAGCTGGCAGGACTCTGGGGCCAACGTCCTGACTTTC	CASSWQDSGANVLTF
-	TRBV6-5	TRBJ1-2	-	TGTGCCAGCCGAAGGCAGGGGAACTATGGCTACACCTTC	CASRRQGNYGYTF
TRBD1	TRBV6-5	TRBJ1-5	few	TGTGCCAGCAGTGGGGACAGGGTGGGTCAGCCCCAGCATTTT	CASSGDRVGQPQHF
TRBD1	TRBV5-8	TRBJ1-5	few	TGTGCCAGCAAATCCCGGACAGGGATGAATCAGCCCCAGCATTTT	CASKSRTGMNQPQHF
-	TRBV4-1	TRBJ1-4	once	TGCGCCAGCAGCCAAGATCAGGGTTTACTTGCAACTAATGAAAAACTGTTTTTT	CASSQDQGLLATNEKLFF
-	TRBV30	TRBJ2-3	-	TGTGCCTGGAATTCGGGGGTTCAGGATACGCAGTATTTT	CAWNSGVQDTQYF
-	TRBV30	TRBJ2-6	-	TGTGCCTGGAGTCCAGGGATCTCTGGGGCCAACGTCCTGACTTTC	CAWSPGISGANVLTF
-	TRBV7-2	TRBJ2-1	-	TGTGCCAGCAGCTTAGCGCGGGGTAGCCCCTCCTACAATGAGCAGTTCTTC	CASSLARGSPSYNEQFF
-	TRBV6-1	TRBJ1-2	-	TGTGCCAGCAGAGCCCCAAAGGAGGCATGGGGCTACACCTTC	CASRAPKEAWGYTF
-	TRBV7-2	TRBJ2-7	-	TGTGCCAGCAGCCTTGCACTAACCTACGAGCAGTACTTC	CASSLALTYEQYF
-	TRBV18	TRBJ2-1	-	TGTGCCAGCTCACCGACTGTTGGCGGTGAGCAGTTCTTC	CASSPTVGGEQFF
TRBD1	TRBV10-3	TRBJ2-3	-	TGTGCCATCAGGGGGACAGGGATGTGGACAGATACGCAGTATTTT	CAIRGTGMWTDTQYF
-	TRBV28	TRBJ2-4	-	TGTGCCAGCAGCTCGGGACTCAAGCTAGCCAAAAACATTCAGTACTTC	CASSSGLKLAKNIQYF
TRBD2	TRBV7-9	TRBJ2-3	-	TGTTCCAGCAGCTTAGCGGGTGGCGCGGGGGGCCTAGATACGCAGTATTTT	CSSSLAGGAGGLDTQYF
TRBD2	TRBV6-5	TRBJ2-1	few	TGTGCCAGCAGTTACTCCGGCGGGGGTATTAGAAATGAGCAGTTCTTC	CASSYSGGGIRNEQFF
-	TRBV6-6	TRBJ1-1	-	TGTGCCAGCAGTTACTCCCCGGGACAGAACACTGAAGCTTTCTTT	CASSYSPGQNTEAFF
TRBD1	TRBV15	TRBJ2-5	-	TGTGCCACCAGCGACAGGGGGCGAGAGACCCAGTACTTC	CATSDRGRETQYF
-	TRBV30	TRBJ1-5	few	TGTGCCTGGAGTGGCGGCCAGGGTCAGCCCCAGCATTTT	CAWSGGQGQPQHF
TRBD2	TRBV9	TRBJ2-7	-	TGTGCCAGCAGCGTAGAGACTAGCGGGACTCCGTACTTC	CASSVETSGTPYF
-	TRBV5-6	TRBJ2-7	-	TGTGCCAGCAGCTTATTAGCGCCCTACGAGCAGTACTTC	CASSLLAPYEQYF
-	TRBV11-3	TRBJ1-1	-	TGTGCCAGCAGCTTAGATCCGAGTACTGAAGCTTTCTTT	CASSLDPSTEAFF
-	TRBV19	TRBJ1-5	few	TGTGCCAGTAGGGCCGAATCTTATCAGCCCCAGCATTTT	CASRAESYQPQHF
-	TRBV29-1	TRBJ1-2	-	TGCAGCGTTGGGCGGGACGGAGGTGGCTATGGCTACACCTTC	CSVGRDGGGYGYTF
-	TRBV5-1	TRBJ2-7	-	TGCGCCAGCAGCCACCGGGGGAGGTCCTCCTACGAGCAGTACTTC	CASSHRGRSSYEQYF
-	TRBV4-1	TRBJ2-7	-	TGCGCCAGCAGCCAGGGGGGAGTGACAGGGCCATACGAGCAGTACTTC	CASSQGGVTGPYEQYF
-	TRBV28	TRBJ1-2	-	TGTGCCAGCAGTTCCCCCAGGCTCAACTATGGCTACACCTTC	CASSSPRLNYGYTF
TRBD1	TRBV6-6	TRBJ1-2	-	TGTGCCAGCAGCCCCGGGACAGGGAATGGCTACACCTTC	CASSPGTGNGYTF
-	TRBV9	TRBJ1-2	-	TGTGCCAGCAGCGTAGAGGGGGGGAGCTATGGCTACACCTTC	CASSVEGGSYGYTF
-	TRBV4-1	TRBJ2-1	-	TGCGCCAGCAGTTCGGGAAAACGGGGGACTTACAATGAGCAGTTCTTC	CASSSGKRGTYNEQFF
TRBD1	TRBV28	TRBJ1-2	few	TGTGCCAGCAGTTCGACAGGGATAGCTAACTATGGCTACACCTTC	CASSSTGIANYGYTF
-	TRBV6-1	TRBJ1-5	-	TGTGCCAGCAGTGAAGCGCAGTACAGCATCAATAGCAATCAGCCCCAGCATTTT	CASSEAQYSINSNQPQHF
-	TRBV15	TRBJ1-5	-	TGTGCCACCAGCAGAGGGGCCCTACTCGGCTCTGGTCAGCCCCAGCATTTT	CATSRGALLGSGQPQHF